This paragraph reports one T cell receptor beta chain. Its antigen is currently unknown. The sample is drawn from a study of cytomegalovirus exposure and HLA in healthy donors. Study context: The 100 to 150 validation repertoires, a later analysis reported, used the same platform as the approximately 670 repertoires from the first cohort. General study findings and limits: There were around 160 TCR beta chains listed as cytomegalovirus-associated. With high specificity and sensitivity, the classifier reportedly diagnosed cytomegalovirus status.

The protocol was immunoSEQ multiplex PCR, while the TCRdb copy is restricted to in-frame clones and leaves out a portion. The table records about 180,000 clones, more than 75% of them present only once. The validation cohort, a group of more than 95 subjects, included the donors and was separate from the roughly 670-subject first cohort. The V gene's germline CDR1 is SNHLY and CDR2 FYNNEI. This CDR3 is 18 amino acids long. The V segment lost 3 bases and the J segment 4 bases; nucleotides outside the gene matches: 13. Sequencing was done on a sample of PBMCs. The rearrangement joins TRBV2 to TRBJ2-3; 10 bases fit TRBD1. The sequence came from a woman younger than 45 in good health and CMV-seronegative. The chain's CDR3 is CASSDYPPGQGSADTQYF. DNA of the CDR3: TGTGCCAGCAGTGACTACCCCCCGGGACAGGGGAGCGCAGATACGCAGTATTTT. Full variable domain (remainder filled in from reference TRBV2 and TRBJ2-3): EPEVTQTPSHQVTQMGQEVILRCVPISNHLYFYWYRQILGQKVEFLVSFYNNEISEKSEIFDDQFSVERPDGSNFTLKIRSTKLEDSAMYFCASSDYPPGQGSADTQYFGPGTRLTVL.